Sequencing of this T cell receptor (beta chain) was carried out in a study of CD8+ T cells in alopecia areata. Study-wide results and caveats: It was lesional scalp, especially alopecia totalis/universalis, that showed higher clonality than normal scalp.

Extraction and reverse transcription of RNA yielded cDNA as the sequencing template. Assay used: immunoSEQ multiplex PCR; TCRdb lists only in-frame clones, some missing. In the table there are around 140,000 clones, 40% to 50% of which are singletons. As for this clone: Its cognate antigen is unknown.

Deletions cut 2 bases from V and 9 bases from J, with 14 bases between. CDR3 length: 14 amino acids. Germline V gene sequence: CDR1 MNHEY, CDR2 SVGAGI. This TCR was sampled from a human donor with alopecia areata. The sequencing sample was made of CD4+ T cells sorted from blood. The chain employs TRBV6-5 and TRBJ2-4; D may be TRBD1 or TRBD2 (6 bases each). The CDR3 spells CASSYGGRLAIQYF. In nucleotides, the CDR3 is TGTGCCAGCAGTTACGGGGGGCGCTTGGCCATTCAGTACTTC.